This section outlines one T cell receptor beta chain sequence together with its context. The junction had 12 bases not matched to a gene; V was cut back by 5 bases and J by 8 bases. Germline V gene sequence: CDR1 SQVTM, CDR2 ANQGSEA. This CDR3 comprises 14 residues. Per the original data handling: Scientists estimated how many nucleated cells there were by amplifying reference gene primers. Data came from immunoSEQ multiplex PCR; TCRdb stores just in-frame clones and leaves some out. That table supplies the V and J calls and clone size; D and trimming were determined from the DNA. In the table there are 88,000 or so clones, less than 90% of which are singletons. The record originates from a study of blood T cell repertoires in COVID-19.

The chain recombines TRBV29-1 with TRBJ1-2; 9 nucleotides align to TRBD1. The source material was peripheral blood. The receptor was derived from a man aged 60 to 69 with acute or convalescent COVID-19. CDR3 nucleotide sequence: TGCAGCGTTAACTTTCGGGACAGGGTGGGCGGCTACACCTTC. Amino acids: CSVNFRDRVGGYTF.